This T cell receptor beta chain derives from a study of OX40 agonist ivuxolimab in advanced cancers. Study summary: Patients were infused with ivuxolimab every 2 weeks at 0.01 to 10 mg/kg. Patients with prior anti-PD-1, anti-PD-L1 or anti-CTLA-4 therapy were eligible; about 40% had some.

The length of the CDR3 is 14 residues. V was clipped by 5 bases and J by 4 bases, with 14 bases between them. The germline gives CDR1 MDHEN, CDR2 SYDVKM. Patients were ineligible given autoimmune disease history or systemic immunosuppression. TCRdb's copy holds only in-frame clones and misses some; the assay was immunoSEQ multiplex PCR. Of approximately 44,000 clones in the sample, 80% were seen once. The material sequenced was CD4+ or CD8+ T cells sorted from blood, taken in a trial of the OX40 agonist ivuxolimab. This chain joins TRBV28 and TRBJ1-1, with D maybe TRBD1 (5 bases). This receptor was identified in an adult with an advanced solid tumor such as melanoma, head and neck, liver or kidney cancer. The CDR3 loop reads CASSPREGSTEAFF. In DNA, the CDR3 is TGTGCCAGCAGTCCCAGGGAGGGGAGCACTGAAGCTTTCTTT.